This T cell receptor (beta chain) is from a study of identical twins. General observations from the study: An excess of low generation probability was shown by twin-shared out-of-frame alpha sequences. Partial confounding of zero-insertion analyses by invariant MAIT and iNKT cells was possible. Within cord blood, abundant beta clonotypes carried fewer insertions, but memory repertoires showed no such trend.

Using its own MiXCR run on the 5' RACE reads, TCRdb lists one record per CDR3 protein. The sample lists approximately 600,000 distinct CDR3 sequences, 7.1% occurring once. This CDR3 region has 16 residues. V shed 2 bases and J shed 2 bases, with 16 bases lying between them. Germline V gives CDR1 DFQATT, CDR2 SNEGSKA (reference sequence). On this clonotype: What it binds is not known.

In addition, the sample was reused for a study of yellow fever vaccine responses in identical twins.

Sequenced material: PBMCs. The clonotype was recovered from a woman aged 18-35 years in good health. V is TRBV20-1 and J is TRBJ2-1, with D tentatively TRBD2 (6 bases). Here the CDR3 DNA reads TGCAGTGCTAGAAGTGGGGGGATCAAAGCCTACAATGAGCAGTTCTTC. Its translation: CSARSGGIKAYNEQFF.